These T cell receptor beta chains were read from a single sample in a study of T cells in Graves' hyperthyroidism and ophthalmopathy. TCRdb re-analysed the multiplex PCR reads in MiXCR, keeping a single row per CDR3 protein. This table has around 250,000 distinct CDR3 sequences, 13% to 15% appearing once. Sequences were obtained from blood. The receptors here all came from a woman aged 35 to 49 with Graves' hyperthyroidism that later progressed to Graves' ophthalmopathy. The CDR3 runs from the conserved cysteine through the conserved F or W. D genes are given only for firm matches. Size is stated for part of the rows, as once, few or many counts, or as a class when the clone is expanded.

V gene	J gene	D gene	clone size	CDR3 DNA	CDR3 protein
TRBV28	TRBJ2-1	.	.	TGTGCCAGCATCCCAGGGGGGGGTAGAAATGAGCAGTTCTTC	CASIPGGGRNEQFF
TRBV6-1	TRBJ2-2	TRBD2	many	TGTGCCAGCAGTCCCGGGAGGGCCACCGGGGAGCTGTTTTTT	CASSPGRATGELFF
TRBV19	TRBJ2-3	TRBD2	many	TGTGCCAGTAGTATACGACTAGCGTTAAGAGGCACAGATACGCAGTATTTT	CASSIRLALRGTDTQYF
TRBV11-2	TRBJ2-3	TRBD2	many	TGTGCCAGCAGCTTAGATCGACTAGCGGGAGGAGATACGCAGTATTTT	CASSLDRLAGGDTQYF
TRBV7-9	TRBJ1-5	.	many	TGTGCCAGCAGCTTTGGGTTTCATCAGCCCCAGCATTTT	CASSFGFHQPQHF
TRBV24-1	TRBJ2-7	TRBD1	many	TGTGCCACCAGTAGGACAGGGTACTACGAGCAGTACTTC	CATSRTGYYEQYF
TRBV18	TRBJ2-7	TRBD2	many	TGTGCCAGCTCACCCGGACTAGCGGTCTACGAGCAGTACTTC	CASSPGLAVYEQYF
TRBV28	TRBJ2-7	TRBD1	many	TGTGCCAGCAGCCGGACAGGGTCGTCCCACTACGAGCAGTACTTC	CASSRTGSSHYEQYF
TRBV11-2	TRBJ2-1	.	many	TGTGCCAGCAGCTTATTCGCCCGGTGGGGGCTACTAGCGAGAAGCTACAATGAGCAGTTCTTC	CASSLFARWGLLARSYNEQFF
TRBV11-2	TRBJ1-2	.	many	TGTGCCAGCAGCTTGACCCCAGGCCTCAAGCCCCTCTATGGCTACACCTTC	CASSLTPGLKPLYGYTF
TRBV28	TRBJ1-4	.	many	TGTGCCAGCAGTTCCATATGGGGGGGTGAAGATGAAAAACTGTTTTTT	CASSSIWGGEDEKLFF
TRBV5-4	TRBJ2-2	.	.	TGTGCCAGCAGCTTGGCTCCCAATAGACCCACCGGGGGGCTGTTTTTT	CASSLAPNRPTGGLFF
TRBV19	TRBJ2-7	.	many	TGTGCCAGTAGTGTCGGGATAGGATTTACCTACGAGCAGTACTTC	CASSVGIGFTYEQYF
TRBV28	TRBJ2-1	TRBD2	many	TGTGCCAGCAGTTTATCGACTAGCGGCTCCTACAATGAGCAGTTCTTC	CASSLSTSGSYNEQFF
TRBV20-1	TRBJ1-6	TRBD1	.	TGCAGTGCTCAGGGACAGGCGAATTCACCCCTCCAGTTT	CSAQGQANSPLQF
TRBV20-1	TRBJ2-3	TRBD2	many	TGCAGTGCTAGGGGACTAGCGCCCGCAGATACGCAGTATTTT	CSARGLAPADTQYF
TRBV6-1	TRBJ2-5	TRBD2	many	TGTGCCAGCGGACGGGGCGGGAGGCCCCCCCAAGAGACCCAGTACTTC	CASGRGGRPPQETQYF
TRBV2	TRBJ1-1	.	.	TGTGCCAGCAGTGAACTGGTATTGAACACTGAAGCTTTCTTT	CASSELVLNTEAFF
TRBV28	TRBJ2-7	.	many	TGTGCCAGCAGTTTAGTTAGTAGGGAGCAGTACTTC	CASSLVSREQYF
TRBV12-3/TRBV12-4	TRBJ2-7	.	many	TGTGCCAGCAGTTATCAAACAGGTCGGTCCTACGAGCAGTACTTC	CASSYQTGRSYEQYF
TRBV7-9	TRBJ2-4	.	few	TGTGCCAGCAGCTTAGAAACCAGGAGTCTAAAAAACATTCAGTACTTC	CASSLETRSLKNIQYF
TRBV6-1	TRBJ2-7	.	many	TGTGCCAGCAGATCCCCGGGACGGAATTACGAGCAGTACTTC	CASRSPGRNYEQYF
TRBV6-1	TRBJ1-3	TRBD1	many	TGTGCCAGCAGCCCAGGGGGGCCCGCCGGAAACACCATATATTTT	CASSPGGPAGNTIYF
TRBV6-1	TRBJ2-1	TRBD2	few	TGTGCCACACGAGCGGGAGGGGTCTACAATGAGCAGTTCTTC	CATRAGGVYNEQFF
TRBV30	TRBJ2-7	.	many	TGTGCCTGCCCTAAGGGGGTAACCTACGAGCAGTACTTC	CACPKGVTYEQYF